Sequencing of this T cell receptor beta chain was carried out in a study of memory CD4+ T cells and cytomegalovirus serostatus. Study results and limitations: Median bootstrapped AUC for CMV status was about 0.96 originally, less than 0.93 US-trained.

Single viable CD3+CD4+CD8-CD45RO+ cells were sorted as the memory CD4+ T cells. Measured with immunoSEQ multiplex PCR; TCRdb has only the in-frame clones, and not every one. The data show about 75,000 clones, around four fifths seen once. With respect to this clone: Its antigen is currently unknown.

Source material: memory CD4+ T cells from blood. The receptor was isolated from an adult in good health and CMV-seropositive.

CDR3 in DNA: TGTGCCTGGAGTGTCCTCGGGACAGGGGGTGAGCAGTTCTTC. Its translation: CAWSVLGTGGEQFF. The rearrangement joins TRBV30 to TRBJ2-1; 11 nucleotides agree with TRBD1. J lost 9 bases, V lost 0 bases, and 4 bases had no gene match. CDR3 length: 14 residues. In germline, CDR1 is GTSNPN, CDR2 SVGIG (reference sequence).